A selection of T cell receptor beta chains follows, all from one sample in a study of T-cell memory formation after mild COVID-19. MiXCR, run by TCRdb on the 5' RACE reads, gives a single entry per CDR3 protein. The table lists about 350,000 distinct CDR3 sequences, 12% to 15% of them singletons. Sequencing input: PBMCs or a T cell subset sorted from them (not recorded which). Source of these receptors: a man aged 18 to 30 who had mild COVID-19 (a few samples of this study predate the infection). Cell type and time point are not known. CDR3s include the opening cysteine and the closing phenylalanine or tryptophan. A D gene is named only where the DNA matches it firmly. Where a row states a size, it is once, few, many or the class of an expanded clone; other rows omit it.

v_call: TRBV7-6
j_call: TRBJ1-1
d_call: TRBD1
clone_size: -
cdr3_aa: CASSIRDRLMNTEAFF
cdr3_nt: TGTGCCAGCAGCATCCGGGACAGACTAATGAACACTGAAGCTTTCTTT

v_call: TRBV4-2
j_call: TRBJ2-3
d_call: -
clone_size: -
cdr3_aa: CASSQAGGTDTQYF
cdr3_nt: TGTGCCAGCAGCCAAGCGGGGGGCACAGATACGCAGTATTTT

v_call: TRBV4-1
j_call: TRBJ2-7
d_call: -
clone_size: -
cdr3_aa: CASSPIFGESSYEQYF
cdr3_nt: TGCGCCAGCAGCCCAATTTTTGGGGAGAGCTCCTACGAGCAGTACTTC

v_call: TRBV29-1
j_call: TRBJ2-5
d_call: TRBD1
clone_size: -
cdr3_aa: CSGATGSQETQYF
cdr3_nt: TGCAGCGGAGCGACAGGGAGCCAAGAGACCCAGTACTTC

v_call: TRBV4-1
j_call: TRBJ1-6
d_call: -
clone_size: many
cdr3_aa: CASSHRDTDPNSPLHF
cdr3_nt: TGCGCCAGCAGCCACCGAGACACCGACCCTAATTCACCCCTCCACTTT

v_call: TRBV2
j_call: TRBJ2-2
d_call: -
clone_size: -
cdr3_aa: CASSEEFTGELFF
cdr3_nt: TGTGCCAGCAGTGAAGAATTCACCGGGGAGCTGTTTTTT

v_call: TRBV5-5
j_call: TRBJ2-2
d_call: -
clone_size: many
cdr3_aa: CASSFSSNTGELFF
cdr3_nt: TGTGCCAGCAGCTTTTCGTCGAACACCGGGGAGCTGTTTTTT

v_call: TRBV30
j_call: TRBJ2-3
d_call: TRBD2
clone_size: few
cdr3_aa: CAWRLKAGGRADTQYF
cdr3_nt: TGTGCCTGGAGATTAAAAGCGGGGGGGAGGGCAGATACGCAGTATTTT

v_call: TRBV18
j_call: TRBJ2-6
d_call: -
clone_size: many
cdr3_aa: CASSPDGANVLTF
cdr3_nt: TGTGCCAGCTCACCTGACGGGGCCAACGTCCTGACTTTC

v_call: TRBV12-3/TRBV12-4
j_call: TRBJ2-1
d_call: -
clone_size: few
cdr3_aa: CASTPTSYNEQFF
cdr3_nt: TGTGCCAGCACTCCTACGAGTTACAATGAGCAGTTCTTC

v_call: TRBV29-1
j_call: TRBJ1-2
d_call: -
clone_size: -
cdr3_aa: CSVYGYTF
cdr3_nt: TGCAGCGTTTATGGCTACACCTTC

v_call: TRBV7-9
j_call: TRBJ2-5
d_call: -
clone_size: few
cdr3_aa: CASSHAGQETQYF
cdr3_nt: TGTGCCAGCAGCCACGCAGGGCAGGAGACCCAGTACTTC

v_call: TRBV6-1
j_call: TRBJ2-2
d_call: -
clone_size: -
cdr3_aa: CASVRQGDTGELFF
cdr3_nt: TGTGCCAGCGTCCGTCAGGGAGACACCGGGGAGCTGTTTTTT

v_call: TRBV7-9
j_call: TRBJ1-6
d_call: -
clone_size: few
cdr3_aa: CASSLESSSPLHF
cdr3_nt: TGTGCCAGCAGCTTAGAATCTTCTTCACCCCTCCACTTT

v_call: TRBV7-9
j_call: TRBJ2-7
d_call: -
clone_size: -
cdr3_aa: CAISRVVGGEQYF
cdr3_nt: TGTGCCATCTCGAGGGTGGTCGGCGGCGAGCAGTACTTC

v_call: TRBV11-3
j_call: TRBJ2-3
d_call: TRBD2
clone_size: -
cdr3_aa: CASSSGLAPSTDTQYF
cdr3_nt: TGTGCCAGCAGCTCCGGACTAGCCCCTAGCACAGATACGCAGTATTTT

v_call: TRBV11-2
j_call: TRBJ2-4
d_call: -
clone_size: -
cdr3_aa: CASSWGFGDRGLSTDIQYF
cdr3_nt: TGTGCCAGCAGCTGGGGGTTTGGTGATCGAGGTCTATCGACGGACATTCAGTACTTC

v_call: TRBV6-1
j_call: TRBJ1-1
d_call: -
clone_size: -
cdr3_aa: CASSERQLNTEAFF
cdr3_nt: TGTGCCAGCAGTGAACGACAGCTGAACACTGAAGCTTTCTTT

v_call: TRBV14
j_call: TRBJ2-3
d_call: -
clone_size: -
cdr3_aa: CASSKGLTLPRTDTQYF
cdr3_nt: TGTGCCAGCAGCAAGGGACTTACCCTACCTCGCACAGATACGCAGTATTTT

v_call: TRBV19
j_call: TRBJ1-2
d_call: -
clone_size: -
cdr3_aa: CASRPKANYGYTF
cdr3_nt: TGTGCCAGTCGCCCGAAGGCTAACTATGGCTACACCTTC

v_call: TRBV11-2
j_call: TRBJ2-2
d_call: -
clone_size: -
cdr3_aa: CASSLKLWGRGSTGELFF
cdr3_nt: TGTGCCAGCAGCTTAAAGCTCTGGGGGAGGGGGAGCACCGGGGAGCTGTTTTTT

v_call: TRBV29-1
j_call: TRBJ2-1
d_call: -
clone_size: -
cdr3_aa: CSVEVNGAAYNEQFF
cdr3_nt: TGCAGCGTTGAAGTGAACGGGGCAGCCTACAATGAGCAGTTCTTC

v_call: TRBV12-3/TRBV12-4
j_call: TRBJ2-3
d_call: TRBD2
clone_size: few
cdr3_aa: CASSLISSGGTDTQYF
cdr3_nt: TGTGCCAGCAGTTTAATCTCTAGCGGCGGCACAGATACGCAGTATTTT

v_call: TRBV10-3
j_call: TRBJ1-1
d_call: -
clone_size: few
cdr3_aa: CAISELQMNTEAFF
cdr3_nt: TGTGCCATCAGTGAGTTGCAGATGAACACTGAAGCTTTCTTT

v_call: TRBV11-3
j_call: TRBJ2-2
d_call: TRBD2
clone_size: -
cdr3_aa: CASTPSGTNTGELFF
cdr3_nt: TGTGCCAGCACCCCGAGCGGGACCAACACCGGGGAGCTGTTTTTT

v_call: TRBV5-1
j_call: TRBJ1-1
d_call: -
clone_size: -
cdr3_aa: CASSLARADTEAFF
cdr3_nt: TGCGCCAGCAGCTTGGCCAGGGCGGACACTGAAGCTTTCTTT

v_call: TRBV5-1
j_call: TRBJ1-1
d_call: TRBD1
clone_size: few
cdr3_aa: CASSEYGTAAAETEAFF
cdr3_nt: TGCGCCAGCAGCGAGTATGGGACAGCGGCCGCGGAGACTGAAGCTTTCTTT

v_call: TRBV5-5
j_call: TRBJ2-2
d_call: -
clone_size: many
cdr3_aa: CASSSYLHRELFF
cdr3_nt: TGTGCCAGCAGCTCTTACCTCCACCGGGAGCTGTTTTTT

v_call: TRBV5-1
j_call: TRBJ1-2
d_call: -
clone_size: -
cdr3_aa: CASSLGAPGLNYGYTF
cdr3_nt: TGCGCCAGCAGCTTAGGGGCCCCCGGCCTTAACTATGGCTACACCTTC

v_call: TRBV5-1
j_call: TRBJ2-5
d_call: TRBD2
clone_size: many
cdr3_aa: CASSLLAGNQETQYF
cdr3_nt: TGCGCCAGCAGCTTACTAGCGGGGAACCAAGAGACCCAGTACTTC

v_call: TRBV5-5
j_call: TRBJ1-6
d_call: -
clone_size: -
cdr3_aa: CASTEGGPLHF
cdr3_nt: TGTGCCAGCACCGAGGGGGGACCCCTCCACTTT

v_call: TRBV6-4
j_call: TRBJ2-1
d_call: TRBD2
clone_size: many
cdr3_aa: CASSDSPSGGADEQFF
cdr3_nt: TGTGCCAGCAGTGACTCTCCTAGCGGGGGGGCCGATGAGCAGTTCTTC

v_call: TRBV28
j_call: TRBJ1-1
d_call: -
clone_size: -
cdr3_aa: CASSLFSRSAEAFF
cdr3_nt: TGTGCCAGCAGTTTATTTTCCAGATCGGCTGAAGCTTTCTTT

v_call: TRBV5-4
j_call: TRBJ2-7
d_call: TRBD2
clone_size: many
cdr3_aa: CASSFAGGSYEQYF
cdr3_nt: TGTGCCAGCAGCTTCGCGGGAGGGTCCTACGAGCAGTACTTC

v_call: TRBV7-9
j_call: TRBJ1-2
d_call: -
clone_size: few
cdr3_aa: CASSFRKRAFYGYTF
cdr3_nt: TGTGCCAGCAGCTTCCGAAAGAGGGCCTTCTATGGCTACACCTTC

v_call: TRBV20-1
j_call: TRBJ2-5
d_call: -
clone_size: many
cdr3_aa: CSASPPLGGPVGETQYF
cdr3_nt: TGCAGTGCTAGTCCCCCCCTCGGGGGGCCAGTAGGAGAGACCCAGTACTTC

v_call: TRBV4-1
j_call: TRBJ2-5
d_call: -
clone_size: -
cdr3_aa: CASSQNRADRQETQYF
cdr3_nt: TGCGCCAGCAGCCAAAATCGGGCCGACAGGCAAGAGACCCAGTACTTC

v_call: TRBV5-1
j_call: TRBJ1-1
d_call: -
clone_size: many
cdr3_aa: CASSLEAGSTEAFF
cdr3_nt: TGCGCCAGCAGCTTGGAGGCAGGGAGCACTGAAGCTTTCTTT

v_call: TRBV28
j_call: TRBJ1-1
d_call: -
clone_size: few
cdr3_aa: CATTGISSMNTEAFF
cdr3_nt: TGTGCCACCACCGGGATCTCCTCTATGAACACTGAAGCTTTCTTT

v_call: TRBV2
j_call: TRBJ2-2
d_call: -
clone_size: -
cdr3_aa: CASCRDWDTGELFF
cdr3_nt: TGTGCCAGCTGCAGGGACTGGGACACCGGGGAGCTGTTTTTT

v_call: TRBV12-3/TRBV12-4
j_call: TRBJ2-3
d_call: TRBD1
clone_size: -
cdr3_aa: CASSWGDRKQYF
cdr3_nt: TGTGCCAGCAGTTGGGGGGACAGGAAGCAGTATTTT

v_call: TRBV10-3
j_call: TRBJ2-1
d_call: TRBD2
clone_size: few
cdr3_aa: CAIRAGGRSEQFF
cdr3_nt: TGTGCCATCAGAGCGGGGGGGCGAAGTGAGCAGTTCTTC

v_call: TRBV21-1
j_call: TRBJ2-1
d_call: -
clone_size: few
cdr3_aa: CASSNWGRIFGDGQFF
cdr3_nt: TGTGCCAGCAGCAATTGGGGTAGAATTTTCGGCGATGGGCAGTTCTTC